This T cell receptor (beta chain) was observed in a study of shared clonotypes between healthy human individuals (dated by TCRdb to the early 2020s). Regarding the study in general: Three men and a couple of women, aged 18 to 49 years, made up the cohort. Libraries were prepared and TCR repertoires were sequenced by different laboratories using diverse techniques, in order to increase sequencing depth and limit assay-specific biases. To estimate repertoire size and how much clonotypes are shared between individuals, the study performed deep sequencing of blood TCR repertoires from roughly five healthy adults. Per donor, three plates each were used for CD4 naive and CD4 memory, two for CD8 naive, and one for CD8 memory. Per donor, leukapheresis produced somewhere between about 0.9 and 9.5 billion PBMCs.

Overall study outcomes, separate from this receptor: Estimated clonotype richness was generally larger for naive than for memory subsets. Incomplete sequencing was indicated by rarefaction of sorted-subset datasets, despite the large sequencing depth. Clonotypes shared by all four sorted-subset donors showed higher generation probabilities than non-shared clonotypes. Sampling was restricted to blood, and TCR repertoires in tissue are likely to differ from TCR repertoires in blood. Based on pairwise subsampling, the degree of clonotype sharing among donors was expected to be affected by sequencing depth. Because the study included only a small number of donors, the genetic and exposure-history diversity represented was limited. When several donors were compared, the shared fraction of clonotypes was about 5.4% for naive CD4, around 3.5% for naive CD8, more than 2% for memory CD4, and 0.4% for memory CD8.

TCR CDR3 regions were amplified from genomic DNA by multiplex PCR using the deep immunoSEQ assay. Extracted genomic DNA from each cell subset was distributed evenly across all wells of several immunoSEQ 96-well plates, and each plate was treated as a replicate. For sorted subsets, around 200 ng genomic DNA, equal to 30,000 or so T cell genomes, was loaded into each replicate PCR. Purified libraries were measured with a Qubit 3.0 fluorometer, size-checked on a Bioanalyzer 2100, and measured again with the KAPA Library Quantification kit. Every immunoSEQ 96-well plate was sequenced on a dedicated single-read 150-cycle Illumina NextSeq 550 flow cell. Processing in the source paper ran as follows. Because only junctional sequences without quality scores were contained in the immunoSEQ output, filtering matching that applied to full-length reads could not be performed. To assign V/J genes and CDR3, sequences were annotated against IMGT germline references using PyIR, a Python wrapper for IgBLAST v1.9. Reads were filtered out if the reads had weak V/J assignments (E-value above 1e-6), no CDR3, stop codons, out-of-frame junctions, or ambiguous translated residues. V3J clonotypes were defined by identical inferred V gene, J gene, and CDR3 amino acid sequence. The percentage overlap between two repertoires was calculated by dividing the number of shared unique clonotypes by the size of the smaller repertoire. Three approaches were used to assess repertoire richness: RTK rarefaction, the Chao1 estimator, and Recon v2.1 estimates of unobserved clonotypes. OLGA was used to compute generation probabilities for all TCRbeta clonotypes that the gDNA method yielded from several donors. Entries here come from immuneACCESS through TCRdb and include only in-frame sequences with V and J called. Some clones fail to appear in such tables; in the studies checked, an unresolved V gene covers under half of the shortfall, and the cause of the remainder is unknown. The V and J calls and clone size are taken from that table; D and trimming were inferred from the DNA. The sample includes roughly 2 million clones, with approximately 94% observed a single time. Roughly 0.13% of the sample belongs to the ten largest clones.

The germline V gene specifies MNHNS as CDR1 and SASEGT as CDR2. The germline V and J ends show losses of 5 bases and 3 bases respectively, and no gene match explains 10 bases of the junction. The CDR3 spans 15 residues, from the cysteine through the phenylalanine. Of the read, only the CDR3 DNA is kept; its 45 bases are in frame from base 1. The donors were healthy, HIV-negative adults with no recently reported acute infections or vaccinations. Every donor was a Caucasian adult living in Nashville, Tennessee, USA. Magnetic negative selection was used to enrich CD4+ T cells, after which naive cells were positively selected on CD45RA and the negative fraction became the memory subset. Blood was collected by leukapheresis, and PBMCs were isolated by Ficoll-Histopaque density gradient centrifugation and then cryopreserved in liquid nitrogen vapor phase. Analytical flow cytometry was used to check the purity and quantity of every magnetically sorted T cell population. Genomic DNA was isolated from each sorted fraction and quantified by UV absorbance on a Nanodrop 2000c.

Worth noting for this clone: This receptor's antigen is unknown. No base quality information exists; no much larger clone differs at one position.

This chain is built from TRBV6-1 and TRBJ2-7; TRBD1 matches 7 bases in the middle. This TCR derives from a man in his late teens or twenties in good health. Sequenced material: naive CD4+ T cells sorted from blood. The sample's cell subset or site, from its label and the paper: CD45RA+ positively selected. CDR3 loop: CASSLYWTGDYEQYF. The sequence in DNA is TGTGCCAGCAGTCTTTACTGGACAGGAGACTACGAGCAGTACTTC.